This TCR beta chain was identified during a study of graft-versus-host responses after intestinal transplantation. General study points: The authors found GvH clones in recipient marrow, some appearing first in ileum or blood.

On this clone: The antigen is undetermined.

The germline V and J ends were trimmed by 6 bases and 0 bases, with 21 bases remaining between them. The V gene's germline CDR1 is MNHEY and CDR2 SMNVEV (reference sequence). The CDR3 runs 17 residues. Here immunoSEQ multiplex PCR was the method, and the copy in TCRdb shows in-frame clones only, minus some. Among around 120,000 clones, approximately 96% were seen once, and the ten largest hold around 3.3%. The genes are TRBV27 and TRBJ2-7; D unresolved. The sequenced sample was unstimulated CD8+ T cells sorted from spleen or lymph node cells, obtained before intestinal transplant. This clonotype was sampled from a human donor who received an intestinal transplant. CDR3 in amino acids: CASRPRPGSLASYEQYF. DNA of the CDR3: TGTGCCAGCAGGCCGCGACCAGGCAGCTTAGCCTCCTACGAGCAGTACTTC.